A selection of T cell receptor beta chains follows, all from one sample in a study of blood T cell repertoires in COVID-19. Some clones are missing from TCRdb's copy, which holds only in-frame ones; the method was immunoSEQ multiplex PCR. The table records 200,000 to 250,000 clones, around 85% of them present only once. Sequencing was performed on peripheral blood. These TCRs come from a woman aged 50 to 60 with acute or convalescent COVID-19. CDR3s include the opening cysteine and the closing phenylalanine or tryptophan. The order of the fields is D gene, clone size, J gene, V gene, CDR3 protein, CDR3 DNA. The D gene is left open where the match is weak. Clone size is given for some rows only: seen once, a few or many times, or a class if the clone is expanded.

D: TRBD1; size: NA; J: TRBJ1-2; V: TRBV5-1; CDR3: CASSAWTGGRAGGYTF; DNA: TGCGCCAGCAGCGCATGGACAGGGGGCCGTGCTGGTGGCTACACCTTC
D: NA; size: NA; J: TRBJ1-2; V: TRBV5-8; CDR3: CASISTGWYGYTF; DNA: TGTGCCAGCATCTCGACAGGCTGGTACGGCTACACCTTC
D: NA; size: NA; J: TRBJ1-4; V: TRBV18; CDR3: CASSAAINEKLFF; DNA: TGTGCCAGCTCGGCAGCGATAAATGAAAAACTGTTTTTT
D: NA; size: NA; J: TRBJ2-5; V: TRBV9; CDR3: CASSVGSWETQYF; DNA: TGTGCCAGCAGCGTAGGTAGTTGGGAGACCCAGTACTTC
D: NA; size: NA; J: TRBJ1-2; V: TRBV29-1; CDR3: CSVEAYTGLFYGYTF; DNA: TGCAGCGTTGAAGCCTATACAGGGTTATTCTATGGCTACACCTTC
D: TRBD1; size: NA; J: TRBJ2-7; V: TRBV18; CDR3: CASSPTGDSYEQYF; DNA: TGTGCCAGCTCACCAACAGGGGACTCCTACGAGCAGTACTTC
D: NA; size: NA; J: TRBJ2-5; V: TRBV7-8; CDR3: CASSGLDLQETQYF; DNA: TGTGCCAGCAGCGGATTAGACTTACAAGAGACCCAGTACTTC
D: NA; size: NA; J: TRBJ1-2; V: TRBV10-3; CDR3: CAMRTEENYGYTF; DNA: TGTGCCATGCGGACAGAGGAAAACTATGGCTACACCTTC
D: NA; size: NA; J: TRBJ2-7; V: TRBV3-1/TRBV3-2; CDR3: CASGRLYEQYF; DNA: TGTGCCAGCGGGAGATTATACGAGCAGTACTTC
D: NA; size: NA; J: TRBJ2-1; V: TRBV6-1; CDR3: CASSDGGSSYNEQFF; DNA: TGTGCCAGCAGTGATGGAGGAAGCTCCTACAATGAGCAGTTCTTC
D: TRBD2; size: NA; J: TRBJ2-5; V: TRBV5-1; CDR3: CASSTLAGAGETQYF; DNA: TGCGCCAGCAGCACGCTAGCGGGGGCCGGGGAGACCCAGTACTTC
D: TRBD2; size: once; J: TRBJ2-7; V: TRBV6-1; CDR3: CASSALGGGTTYEQYF; DNA: TGTGCCAGCAGTGCTCTCGGCGGGGGAACCACCTACGAGCAGTACTTC
D: NA; size: NA; J: TRBJ1-6; V: TRBV7-2; CDR3: CASSSPGYQQPLHF; DNA: TGTGCCAGCAGCTCCCCTGGATACCAACAGCCCCTCCACTTT
D: TRBD2; size: once; J: TRBJ2-3; V: TRBV4-2; CDR3: CASSQVTSGGTDTQYF; DNA: TGTGCCAGCAGCCAGGTGACTAGCGGGGGGACAGATACGCAGTATTTT
D: TRBD2; size: NA; J: TRBJ2-5; V: TRBV18; CDR3: CASSPRGRVDQETQYF; DNA: TGTGCCAGCTCACCACGGGGGAGGGTGGACCAAGAGACCCAGTACTTC
D: NA; size: NA; J: TRBJ1-5; V: TRBV6-2/TRBV6-3; CDR3: CASSYYPSGGPQHF; DNA: TGTGCCAGCAGTTACTACCCGTCCGGAGGGCCCCAGCATTTT
D: TRBD2; size: NA; J: TRBJ2-3; V: TRBV5-6; CDR3: CASSLEIAGGPDTQYF; DNA: TGTGCCAGCAGCTTGGAAATAGCGGGGGGGCCAGATACGCAGTATTTT
D: TRBD2; size: NA; J: TRBJ2-3; V: TRBV6-4; CDR3: CASSPERGGSTDTQYF; DNA: TGTGCCAGCTCCCCTGAGCGGGGGGGCAGCACAGATACGCAGTATTTT
D: TRBD2; size: NA; J: TRBJ2-3; V: TRBV5-1; CDR3: CASSLAAGWGRTSTDTQYF; DNA: TGCGCCAGCAGCTTGGCAGCGGGATGGGGGAGGACTAGCACAGATACGCAGTATTTT
D: NA; size: few; J: TRBJ1-5; V: TRBV6-2/TRBV6-3; CDR3: CASSQPDSYQPQHF; DNA: TGTGCCAGCAGTCAACCCGACAGTTATCAGCCCCAGCATTTT
D: TRBD1; size: NA; J: TRBJ2-1; V: TRBV7-2; CDR3: CASTGGINEQFF; DNA: TGTGCCAGCACAGGGGGCATAAATGAGCAGTTCTTC
D: TRBD1; size: NA; J: TRBJ2-3; V: TRBV18; CDR3: CASSPLGQGVPDTQYF; DNA: TGTGCCAGCTCACCTTTGGGACAGGGGGTCCCAGATACGCAGTATTTT
D: NA; size: NA; J: TRBJ2-1; V: TRBV5-4; CDR3: CASSHRIIWTENRMSNEQFF; DNA: TGTGCCAGCAGCCACAGGATAATATGGACAGAAAATCGAATGTCGAATGAGCAGTTCTTC
D: TRBD1; size: NA; J: TRBJ2-1; V: TRBV24-1; CDR3: CATSAPPGQGPNEQFF; DNA: TGTGCCACCAGTGCCCCCCCGGGACAGGGTCCCAATGAGCAGTTCTTC
D: NA; size: NA; J: TRBJ2-1; V: TRBV6-6; CDR3: CASSYSSGPYNEQFF; DNA: TGTGCCAGCAGTTACTCCTCAGGCCCCTACAATGAGCAGTTCTTC
D: TRBD1; size: once; J: TRBJ2-3; V: TRBV12-3/TRBV12-4; CDR3: CASSFRGPDTQYF; DNA: TGTGCCAGCAGTTTTAGGGGGCCAGATACGCAGTATTTT
D: NA; size: NA; J: TRBJ1-4; V: TRBV19; CDR3: CASIGGTDEKLFF; DNA: TGTGCCAGTATCGGGGGTACCGATGAAAAACTGTTTTTT
D: NA; size: NA; J: TRBJ2-3; V: TRBV3-1/TRBV3-2; CDR3: CASSQAGGLSTDTQYF; DNA: TGTGCCAGCAGCCAAGCGGGCGGGCTTAGCACAGATACGCAGTATTTT
D: TRBD2; size: few; J: TRBJ2-7; V: TRBV3-1/TRBV3-2; CDR3: CASSQGRETFIYEQYF; DNA: TGTGCCAGCAGCCAGGGGCGGGAGACGTTTATCTACGAGCAGTACTTC
D: NA; size: few; J: TRBJ1-1; V: TRBV12-3/TRBV12-4; CDR3: CASSGRGEAFF; DNA: TGTGCCAGCAGTGGCAGGGGTGAAGCTTTCTTT
D: TRBD1; size: few; J: TRBJ2-3; V: TRBV30; CDR3: CAWSLPGQGATDTQYF; DNA: TGTGCCTGGAGTTTACCGGGACAGGGGGCGACAGATACGCAGTATTTT
D: TRBD1; size: once; J: TRBJ1-4; V: TRBV2; CDR3: CASSESLRDSGKLFF; DNA: TGTGCCAGCAGTGAAAGTCTACGGGACAGCGGAAAACTGTTTTTT
D: TRBD2; size: NA; J: TRBJ2-3; V: TRBV14; CDR3: CASSQDDRLAGRTDTQYF; DNA: TGTGCCAGCAGCCAAGACGACCGACTAGCGGGCAGAACAGATACGCAGTATTTT
D: NA; size: once; J: TRBJ2-2; V: TRBV7-3; CDR3: CASSSGGGELFF; DNA: TGTGCCAGCAGCTCCGGGGGCGGGGAGCTGTTTTTT
D: TRBD2; size: NA; J: TRBJ2-5; V: TRBV7-2; CDR3: CASRGGGYETQYF; DNA: TGTGCCAGCCGGGGGGGAGGGTATGAGACCCAGTACTTC
D: TRBD2; size: NA; J: TRBJ2-1; V: TRBV9; CDR3: CASSGGLATQGEQFF; DNA: TGTGCCAGCAGCGGTGGACTAGCGACCCAGGGGGAGCAGTTCTTC
D: TRBD2; size: NA; J: TRBJ2-1; V: TRBV19; CDR3: CASSILLAGYNEQFF; DNA: TGTGCCAGTAGTATCCTACTAGCGGGGTACAATGAGCAGTTCTTC
D: NA; size: NA; J: TRBJ2-1; V: TRBV3-1/TRBV3-2; CDR3: CASSLSGNEQFF; DNA: TGTGCCAGCAGCCTCTCCGGCAATGAGCAGTTCTTC
D: NA; size: NA; J: TRBJ1-1; V: TRBV3-1/TRBV3-2; CDR3: CASRGRDTEAFF; DNA: TGTGCCAGCCGGGGAAGGGATACTGAAGCTTTCTTT
D: TRBD1; size: NA; J: TRBJ2-2; V: TRBV11-3; CDR3: CASSLGQHTGELFF; DNA: TGTGCCAGCAGCTTGGGACAGCACACCGGGGAGCTGTTTTTT
D: TRBD1; size: NA; J: TRBJ2-3; V: TRBV5-1; CDR3: CASSLRQGAADTQYF; DNA: TGCGCCAGCAGCTTGAGGCAGGGGGCTGCAGATACGCAGTATTTT
D: TRBD1; size: NA; J: TRBJ2-1; V: TRBV5-1; CDR3: CASSYRTGGYNEQFF; DNA: TGCGCCAGCAGCTACCGGACAGGGGGCTACAATGAGCAGTTCTTC
D: NA; size: NA; J: TRBJ1-5; V: TRBV5-8; CDR3: CASSFPGQLQPQHF; DNA: TGTGCCAGCAGTTTTCCTGGACAGCTTCAGCCCCAGCATTTT
D: TRBD2; size: few; J: TRBJ2-1; V: TRBV30; CDR3: CAWTMAGGLSSYNEQFF; DNA: TGTGCCTGGACCATGGCGGGGGGGTTAAGCTCCTACAATGAGCAGTTCTTC
D: TRBD1; size: NA; J: TRBJ2-1; V: TRBV5-1; CDR3: CASSVGTADGEQFF; DNA: TGCGCCAGCAGCGTCGGGACAGCCGACGGTGAGCAGTTCTTC
D: TRBD1; size: once; J: TRBJ1-2; V: TRBV11-3; CDR3: CASSYLDRDGYTF; DNA: TGTGCCAGCAGCTATCTGGACAGGGATGGCTACACCTTC
D: TRBD1; size: NA; J: TRBJ2-7; V: TRBV6-6; CDR3: CASSKGQGHFYEQYF; DNA: TGTGCCAGCAGCAAGGGACAGGGGCATTTCTACGAGCAGTACTTC